The rows below give T cell receptor beta chains drawn from one sample of a study of neurological immune-mediated disorders. Via MiXCR, TCRdb re-called the 5' RACE reads, giving one row per CDR3 protein. The table shows 25,000 to 35,000 distinct CDR3 sequences, with 9.5% to 13% occurring only once. The material sequenced was PBMCs. The source is a woman aged 55-69 years in good health. Both conserved end residues are part of each CDR3. The D gene is left open where the match is weak. Clone sizes are given selectively: once, few, many, or a class where the clone is expanded.

d_call	j_call	cdr3_length	clone_size	v_call	cdr3_nt	cdr3_aa
.	TRBJ2-1	15	.	TRBV2	TGTGCCAGCAGGACCGGGCCCACCCCCTCCAATGAGCAGTTCTTC	CASRTGPTPSNEQFF
.	TRBJ2-4	12	many	TRBV2	TGTGCCAGCAGTGAAGCCGGGACACTGGTGCCCTTC	CASSEAGTLVPF
.	TRBJ1-1	12	many	TRBV4-1	TGCGCCAGCAGCCAATCAGGGATTACAGCTTTCTTT	CASSQSGITAFF
TRBD1	TRBJ2-7	14	many	TRBV7-2	TGTGCCAGCAGCTTGGGACAGGGGGTTTACGAGCAGTACTTC	CASSLGQGVYEQYF
TRBD2	TRBJ2-3	18	many	TRBV20-1	TGCAGTGCTAGAGGCACTCCGGCCCGGGGGGGAGGCACAGATACGCAGTATTTT	CSARGTPARGGGTDTQYF
.	TRBJ2-3	16	many	TRBV5-5	TGTGCCAGCAGCTTAGGTGTGGATTTAAGCACAGATACGCAGTATTTT	CASSLGVDLSTDTQYF
TRBD2	TRBJ2-3	14	many	TRBV20-1	TGCAGTGCTTCCCGGACTAGCGGCACAGATACGCAGTATTTT	CSASRTSGTDTQYF
.	TRBJ1-1	16	many	TRBV20-1	TGCAGTGCTACCCATCAAGGGGGGAGAATGAACACTGAAGCTTTCTTT	CSATHQGGRMNTEAFF
.	TRBJ2-2	15	many	TRBV7-3	TGTGCCAGCAGCCAAGGACACGCGAACACCGGGGAGCTGTTTTTT	CASSQGHANTGELFF
.	TRBJ2-7	12	.	TRBV14	TGTGCCAGCAGCCCCTCAGTTTACGAGCAGTACTTC	CASSPSVYEQYF
.	TRBJ2-2	12	.	TRBV6-1	TGTGCCAGCAGCTGGGACTTCGGGGAGTCGTTTTTT	CASSWDFGESFF
.	TRBJ2-1	16	many	TRBV20-1	TGCAGTGCAGAGGGACTTTCCTCAACCTCCTACAATGAGCAGTTCTTC	CSAEGLSSTSYNEQFF
.	TRBJ2-2	13	many	TRBV20-1	TGCAGTGCTAGAGATTGGGACACCGGGGAGCTGTTTTTT	CSARDWDTGELFF
.	TRBJ1-1	15	many	TRBV5-1	TGCGCCAGCAGCTTGGTCTCTTCGGGTTTCACTGAAGCTTTCTTT	CASSLVSSGFTEAFF
TRBD2	TRBJ2-2	17	.	TRBV29-1	TGCAGCGTCTATAAAGGACTAGGGAACGCGAACACCGGGGAGCTGTTTTTT	CSVYKGLGNANTGELFF
TRBD1	TRBJ2-1	15	many	TRBV2	TGTGCCAGCGCCGGGACAGGGGGCTCCTACAATGAGCAGTTCTTC	CASAGTGGSYNEQFF
.	TRBJ1-1	13	many	TRBV5-1	TGCGCCAGCAGCTTGATGGGGAACACTGAAGCTTTCTTT	CASSLMGNTEAFF
.	TRBJ2-3	13	many	TRBV5-1	TGCGCCAGCAGCGGAACTAGCACAGATACGCAGTATTTT	CASSGTSTDTQYF
.	TRBJ2-1	14	many	TRBV7-6	TGTGCCAGCAGCTCGTCGTCAGGACCGGATGAGCAGTTCTTC	CASSSSSGPDEQFF
TRBD1	TRBJ2-2	15	.	TRBV4-3	TGCGCCAGCAGCCAAGAGGGGACAGGGATCGGGGAGCTGTTTTTT	CASSQEGTGIGELFF
TRBD1	TRBJ2-4	14	few	TRBV11-3	TGTGCCAGCAGCCCAGGACAGGGGGAAAACATTCAGTACTTC	CASSPGQGENIQYF
TRBD1	TRBJ1-6	15	many	TRBV5-1	TGCGCCAGCAGCTTGGATGGACAGGGGAAGTCACCCCTCCACTTT	CASSLDGQGKSPLHF
.	TRBJ1-1	14	many	TRBV28	TGTGCCAGCGGACTGGTGGGGATGAACACTGAAGCTTTCTTT	CASGLVGMNTEAFF
.	TRBJ2-2	13	many	TRBV3-1	TGTGCCAGCAGCCGGACAGAGACCGGGGAGCTGTTTTTT	CASSRTETGELFF
.	TRBJ2-7	14	many	TRBV7-2	TGTGCCAGCAGCTTCAACCACAGGGGGGGCGAGCAGTACTTC	CASSFNHRGGEQYF
TRBD1	TRBJ2-7	16	many	TRBV13	TGTGCCAGCAGCTTAGGCCCTTGGGACAGATCCTACGAGCAGTACTTC	CASSLGPWDRSYEQYF
.	TRBJ1-2	14	many	TRBV5-1	TGCGCCAGCAGCTCGGGACATTCGAACTATGGCTACACCTTC	CASSSGHSNYGYTF
.	TRBJ1-2	15	many	TRBV9	TGTGCCAGCAGCCCCCACTGGGGGGGAAACTATGGCTACACCTTC	CASSPHWGGNYGYTF
TRBD1	TRBJ1-1	13	many	TRBV5-1	TGCGCCAGCAGCACTGGACAGGGCTTTGAAGCTTTCTTT	CASSTGQGFEAFF
.	TRBJ2-1	15	many	TRBV7-2	TGTGCCAGCAGCTTGGACAGTTTCTCCTACAATGAGCAGTTCTTC	CASSLDSFSYNEQFF
.	TRBJ1-2	16	many	TRBV20-1	TGCAGTGCTAGACTCCCATTTGTTCGGGGGGCGACTGGCTACACCTTC	CSARLPFVRGATGYTF
TRBD1	TRBJ2-7	16	many	TRBV5-1	TGCGCCAGCAGCTTGGCCGGGGGACAGGGACGGAGCGAGCAGTACTTC	CASSLAGGQGRSEQYF